This TCR beta chain was obtained from a study of metastatic and nonmetastatic thyroid tumors. Whole-study context: Samples came from malignant and benign thyroid patients, and repertoires were compared across blood and tumor or nodule tissue. Study-wide findings and caveats: When malignant thyroid tumors were compared with benign nodules, TCR beta diversity was reportedly significantly higher in the malignant tumors. This held in both blood and tumor samples.

Patients underwent thyroid surgery, and none had received any treatment before it. This clone was observed many times. Its antigen is as yet unknown. Other DNA sequences in the sample encode the same CDR3. The authors' processing: A distant-metastasis classifier for papillary thyroid cancer was built using CDR3 differences across clinicopathological groups. With MiXCR, TCRdb reprocessed the PCR reads. The V and J calls were determined by TCRdb, not by the authors. The sample yields approximately 15,000 clones, roughly a fifth seen once. Germline V gives CDR1 SQVTM, CDR2 ANQGSEA. J gave up 7 bases and V 6 bases, and 13 bases lay outside the gene matches. This CDR3 has 15 residues.

The sample taken for sequencing was blood. This chain links TRBV29-1 with TRBJ2-1, with 9 bases fitting TRBD2. The clonotype originates from a female donor with papillary thyroid cancer or a benign thyroid nodule (not recorded which). Some clones in this sample may be carry-over from other donors' samples. The CDR3 coding sequence is TGCAGCGTCGAGGCCGGGACTAGCCGGTGGAATGAGCAGTTCTTC. Translating it yields CSVEAGTSRWNEQFF.